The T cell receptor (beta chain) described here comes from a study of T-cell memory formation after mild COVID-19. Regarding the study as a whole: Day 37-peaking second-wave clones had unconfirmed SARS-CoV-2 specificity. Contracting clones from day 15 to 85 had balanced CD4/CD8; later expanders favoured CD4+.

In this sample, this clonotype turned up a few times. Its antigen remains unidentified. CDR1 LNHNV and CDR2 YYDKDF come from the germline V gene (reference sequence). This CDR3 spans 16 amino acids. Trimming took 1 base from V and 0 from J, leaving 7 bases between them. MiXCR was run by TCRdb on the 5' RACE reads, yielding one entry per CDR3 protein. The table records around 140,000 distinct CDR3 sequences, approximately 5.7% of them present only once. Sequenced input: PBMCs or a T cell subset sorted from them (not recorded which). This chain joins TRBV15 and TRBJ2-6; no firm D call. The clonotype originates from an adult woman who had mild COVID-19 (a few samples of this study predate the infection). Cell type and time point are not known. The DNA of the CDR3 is TGTGCCACCAGCAGAGGCGTTTTCTCTGGGGCCAACGTCCTGACTTTC. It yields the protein CATSRGVFSGANVLTF.